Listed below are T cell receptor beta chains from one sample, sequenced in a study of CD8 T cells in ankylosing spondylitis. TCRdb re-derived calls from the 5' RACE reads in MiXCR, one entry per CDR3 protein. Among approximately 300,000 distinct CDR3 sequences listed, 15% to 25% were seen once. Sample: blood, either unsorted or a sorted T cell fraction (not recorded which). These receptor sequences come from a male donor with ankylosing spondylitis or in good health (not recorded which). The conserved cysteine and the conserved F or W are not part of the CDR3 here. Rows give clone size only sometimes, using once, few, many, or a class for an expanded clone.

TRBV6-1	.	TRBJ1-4	ASRTGTGGEKLF
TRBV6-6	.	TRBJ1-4	ATRPGNEKLF
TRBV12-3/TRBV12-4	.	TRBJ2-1	ASSFGGAGNEQF
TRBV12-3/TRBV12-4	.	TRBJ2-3	ASSFGGRPTDTQY
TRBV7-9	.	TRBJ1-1	ASSLSAGKMNTEAF
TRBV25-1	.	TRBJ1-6	ASMQGNGYNSPLH
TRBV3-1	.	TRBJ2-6	ASSQGQGSSGANVLT
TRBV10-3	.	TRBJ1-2	AISEDREFGYT
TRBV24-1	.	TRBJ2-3	ATSDPQGFGDTQY
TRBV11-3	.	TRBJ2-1	ASSLAARDEQF
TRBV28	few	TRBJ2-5	ASSLAGYQETQY
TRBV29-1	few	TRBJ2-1	SVEKAGIEGEQF
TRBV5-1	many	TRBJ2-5	ASSRSGGETQY
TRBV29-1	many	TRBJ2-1	SVEGPINEQF
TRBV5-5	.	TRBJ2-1	ASSPGLSCNEQF
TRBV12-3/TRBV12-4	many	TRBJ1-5	ASSPTGGGQPQH
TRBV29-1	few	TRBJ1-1	SADRDNTEAF
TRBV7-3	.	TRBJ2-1	ASSSLLVKEQF
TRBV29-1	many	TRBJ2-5	SVEASPKTQY
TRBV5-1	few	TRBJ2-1	ASSFNRMVDEQF
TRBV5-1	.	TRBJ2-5	ASSSIYQETQY
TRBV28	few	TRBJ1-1	ASSLSAGGARAF